A single T cell receptor beta chain is shown here with its context. These data come from a study of CD4+ T cells in melanoma. This table comes from immunoSEQ multiplex PCR, and its TCRdb copy is limited to in-frame clones, with some not included. The sample has about 120,000 clones; roughly 90% are singletons. The V gene's germline CDR1 is SGHRS and CDR2 YFSETQ. CDR3 length: 12 residues. Trimming pared 0 bases from V and 6 bases from J, leaving 6 bases between. This clonotype was obtained from a human donor with melanoma. This chain uses TRBV5-1 with TRBJ2-5; D is unresolved. Material for sequencing was peripheral blood. The CDR3 here is CASSLESQTQYF. CDR3 DNA: TGCGCCAGCAGCTTGGAGAGCCAGACCCAGTACTTC.